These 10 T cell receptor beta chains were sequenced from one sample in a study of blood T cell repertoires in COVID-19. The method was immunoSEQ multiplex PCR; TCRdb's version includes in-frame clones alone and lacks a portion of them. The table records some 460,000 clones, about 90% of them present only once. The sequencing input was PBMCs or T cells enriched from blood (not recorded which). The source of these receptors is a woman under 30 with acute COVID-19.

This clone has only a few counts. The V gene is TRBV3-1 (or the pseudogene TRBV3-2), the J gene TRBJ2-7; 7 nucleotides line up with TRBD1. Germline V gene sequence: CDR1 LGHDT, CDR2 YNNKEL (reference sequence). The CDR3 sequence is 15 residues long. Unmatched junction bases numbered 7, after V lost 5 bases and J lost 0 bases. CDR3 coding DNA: TGTGCCAGCAGCTACCGGGACAGAAGCTCCTACGAGCAGTACTTC. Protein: CASSYRDRSSYEQYF.

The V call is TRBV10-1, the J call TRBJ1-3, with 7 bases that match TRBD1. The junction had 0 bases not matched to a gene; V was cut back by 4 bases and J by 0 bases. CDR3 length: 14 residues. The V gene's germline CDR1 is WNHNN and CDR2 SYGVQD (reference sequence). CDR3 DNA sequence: TGCGCCAGCAGTGGACAGGGCTCTGGAAACACCATATATTTT. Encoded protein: CASSGQGSGNTIYF.

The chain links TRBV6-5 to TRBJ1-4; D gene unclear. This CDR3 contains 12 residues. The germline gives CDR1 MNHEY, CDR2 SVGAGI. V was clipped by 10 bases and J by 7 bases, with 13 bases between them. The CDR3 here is CATRPRGEKLFF. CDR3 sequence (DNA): TGTGCCACCAGACCCCGGGGTGAAAAACTGTTTTTT.

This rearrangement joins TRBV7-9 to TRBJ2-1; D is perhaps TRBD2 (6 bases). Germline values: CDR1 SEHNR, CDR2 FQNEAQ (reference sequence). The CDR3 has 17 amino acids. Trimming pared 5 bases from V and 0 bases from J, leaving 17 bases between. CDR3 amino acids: CASSPRIRGTSYNEQFF. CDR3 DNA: TGTGCCAGCAGCCCCCGGATACGGGGGACCTCCTACAATGAGCAGTTCTTC.

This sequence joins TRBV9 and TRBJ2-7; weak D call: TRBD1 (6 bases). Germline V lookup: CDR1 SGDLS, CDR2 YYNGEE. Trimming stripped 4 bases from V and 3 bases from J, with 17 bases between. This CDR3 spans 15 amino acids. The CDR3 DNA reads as TGTGCCAGCAGCCTTCGGGACACCTCATACTACGAGCAGTACTTC. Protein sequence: CASSLRDTSYYEQYF.

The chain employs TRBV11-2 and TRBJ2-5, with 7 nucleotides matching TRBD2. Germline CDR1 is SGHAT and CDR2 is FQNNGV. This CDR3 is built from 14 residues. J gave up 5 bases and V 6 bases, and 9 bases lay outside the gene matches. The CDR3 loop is CASSPSGLVETQYF. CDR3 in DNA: TGTGCCAGCAGTCCTTCTGGACTAGTTGAGACCCAGTACTTC.

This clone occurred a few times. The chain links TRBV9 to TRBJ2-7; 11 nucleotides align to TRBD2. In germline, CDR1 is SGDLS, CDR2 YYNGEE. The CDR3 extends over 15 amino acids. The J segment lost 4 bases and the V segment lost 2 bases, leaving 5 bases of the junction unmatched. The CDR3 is CASSVLAGGYYEQYF. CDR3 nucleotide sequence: TGTGCCAGCAGCGTTCTAGCGGGGGGTTATTACGAGCAGTACTTC.

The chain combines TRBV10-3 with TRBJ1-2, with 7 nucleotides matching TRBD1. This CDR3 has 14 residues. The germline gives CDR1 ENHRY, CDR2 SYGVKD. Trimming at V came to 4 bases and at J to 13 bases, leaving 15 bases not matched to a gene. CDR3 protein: CAISVDARQGSGTF. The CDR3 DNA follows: TGTGCCATCAGTGTCGATGCGCGACAGGGTTCGGGCACCTTC.

The CDR3 sequence is CASSSIEGEETQYF. The CDR3 nucleotides read TGTGCCAGCAGCTCGATCGAGGGGGAAGAGACCCAGTACTTC. The chain recombines TRBV7-8 with TRBJ2-5; perhaps TRBD1 as D (6 bases). Between the trimmed V and J ends, which lost 4 bases and 3 bases, there was a span of 12 bases. This CDR3 contains 14 residues. Germline CDR1 SGHVS, CDR2 FQNEAQ.

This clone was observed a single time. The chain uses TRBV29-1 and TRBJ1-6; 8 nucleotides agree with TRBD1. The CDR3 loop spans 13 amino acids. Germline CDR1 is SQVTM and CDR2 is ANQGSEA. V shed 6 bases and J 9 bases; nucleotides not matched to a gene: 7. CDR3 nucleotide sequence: TGCAGCGTGCTGACAGGGGATTCTTCACCCCTCCACTTT. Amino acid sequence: CSVLTGDSSPLHF.